This TCR beta chain was captured in a study of T-cell memory formation after mild COVID-19. TCRdb processed the 5' RACE reads anew with MiXCR; each CDR3 protein has one entry. The sample comprises fewer than 70,000 distinct CDR3 sequences, 9% to 9.5% of which are singletons, and more than 0.95% rests with the top ten. In germline, CDR1 is MNHEY, CDR2 SVGEGT. The V end was cut by 6 bases, the J end by 5 bases, with 10 bases between. The CDR3 sequence is 13 residues long. This clonotype showed up just a few times. The chain recombines TRBV6-2 or TRBV6-3 with TRBJ2-2, with a tentative D call TRBD1 (5 bases). The sample comprised PBMCs or a T cell subset sorted from them (not recorded which). The receptor comes from a man aged 18 to 29 who had mild COVID-19 (a few samples of this study predate the infection). Cell type and time point are not known. CDR3 in DNA: TGTGCCAGCAGGGGGCATGGAACCGGGGAGCTGTTTTTT. It is translated as CASRGHGTGELFF.